This TCR beta chain was found in a study of T cells in Graves' hyperthyroidism and ophthalmopathy. Study-level points and caveats: Most thyroid clonotypes that were expanded above 0.001 also turned up in blood. From stable hyperthyroidism, ophthalmopathy was separated by a 13 V-J model.

Amplification of TCR beta CDR3 regions used RNA as the template. HTBI primers were used for first-round RT-PCR of the TCR CDR3. One entry per CDR3 protein results from TCRdb running MiXCR on the multiplex PCR reads. Seen here are fewer than 550,000 distinct CDR3 sequences, approximately 24% observed once, and the top ten hold 10% to 12%. CDR3 length: 14 amino acids. V trimming: 6 bases; J trimming: 2 bases; junction bases outside the gene matches: 4. At least 3 on the Clinical Activity Score was recorded for ophthalmopathy patients, who also had NOSPECS grade at least 4 and duration under 3 months. The study left out patients who had uncontrolled infection, other autoimmune disease, pregnancy or lactation. As to this clonotype: Its antigen remains unknown.

This sequence joins TRBV12-3 or TRBV12-4 and TRBJ2-7; 10 positions agree with TRBD1. The sequence was collected from a woman in her 30s with Graves' ophthalmopathy. The specimen was blood. CDR3 DNA sequence: TGTGCCAGCAGGGGACAGGGGAAACCCTACGAGCAGTACTTC. It specifies CASRGQGKPYEQYF.